Ten or more counts support the clone carrying this TCR beta chain. The antigen is undetermined. Ophthalmopathy donors showed moderate-to-severe activity, CAS ≥3, NOSPECS ≥4 and a duration under 3 months. This sample stems from a study of Graves' ophthalmopathy and Graves' hyperthyroidism. Study-wide results and limits: The model predicted ophthalmopathy progression with about 69% sensitivity and around 72% specificity.

In germline, CDR1 is DFQATT, CDR2 SNEGSKA (reference sequence). V was trimmed by 8 bases and J by 1 base, leaving 6 bases between them. CDR3 length equals 10 residues. RNA served as the template for amplifying TCR beta CDR3 regions. An opening RT-PCR round employed HTBI primers and preceded a second-round multiplex PCR. MiXCR, run by TCRdb on the multiplex PCR reads, gives a single entry per CDR3 protein. Of about 170,000 distinct CDR3 sequences in the sample, 37% were seen once. V and J are TRBV20-1 and TRBJ2-7; no reliable D call. The sequenced material came from peripheral blood. The clonotype was recovered from a middle-aged woman with Graves' ophthalmopathy. This CDR3 reads CSSQSYEQYF. The CDR3 DNA follows: TGCAGTTCTCAGTCCTACGAGCAGTACTTC.